These T cell receptor beta chains were read from a single sample in a study of Graves' ophthalmopathy and Graves' hyperthyroidism. TCRdb analysed the multiplex PCR reads with MiXCR anew, one entry per CDR3 protein. The sample consists of 200,000 to 250,000 distinct CDR3 sequences, roughly 27% of them appearing once. Sequencing used peripheral blood. The receptor set was obtained from a man aged 50-60 years with Graves' ophthalmopathy. The CDR3 runs from the conserved cysteine through the conserved F or W. The D gene is left open where the match is weak.

D: NA; V: TRBV28; CDR3: CASSLGLEQYF
D: TRBD2; V: TRBV6-1; CDR3: CASSDWSSGDYEQYF
D: NA; V: TRBV27; CDR3: CASSLSGSYEQYF
D: NA; V: TRBV6-1; CDR3: CASNPTRPNSPLHF
D: TRBD1; V: TRBV7-8; CDR3: CASSWDRTYEQYF
D: NA; V: TRBV24-1; CDR3: CATRASVNTEAFF
D: NA; V: TRBV7-2; CDR3: CASSLDGSGNTIYF
D: NA; V: TRBV19; CDR3: CASSRRDGYLETQYF
D: TRBD1; V: TRBV18; CDR3: CASSPGTVQETQYF
D: NA; V: TRBV28; CDR3: CAISYRDTSYEQYF
D: TRBD2; V: TRBV9; CDR3: CASSVTSEESYEQYF
D: TRBD1; V: TRBV25-1; CDR3: CASSEYVEGQGGLKSSEQYF
D: NA; V: TRBV18; CDR3: CASSPFPLGVRSANVLTF
D: NA; V: TRBV30; CDR3: CAWSTAFQETQYF
D: NA; V: TRBV6-5; CDR3: CASSYVEVPYEQYF
D: NA; V: TRBV6-5; CDR3: CASSISSGTGNYGYTF
D: NA; V: TRBV5-6; CDR3: CASSLGISGNTIYF
D: NA; V: TRBV27; CDR3: CASSLSGNFRETQYF
D: NA; V: TRBV6-2/TRBV6-3; CDR3: CASSYGKQYF
D: TRBD1; V: TRBV20-1; CDR3: CSARSPGTGNGYTF
D: TRBD2; V: TRBV6-2/TRBV6-3; CDR3: CASSWQLAGRYEQYF
D: TRBD2; V: TRBV28; CDR3: CASTLGGSMKETQYF
D: TRBD2; V: TRBV20-1; CDR3: CSALKLADEETQYF
D: TRBD1; V: TRBV20-1; CDR3: CSAPGQAVYEQYF
D: NA; V: TRBV2; CDR3: CASSGGLPREPQHF
D: TRBD2; V: TRBV6-1; CDR3: CASSPKGGRTYEQYF
D: NA; V: TRBV7-8; CDR3: CASSPRAVYKDEQYF
D: NA; V: TRBV4-3; CDR3: CASSPSVGDYGYTF
D: TRBD1; V: TRBV12-3/TRBV12-4; CDR3: CASSFLLGTGYEQYF
D: TRBD1; V: TRBV20-1; CDR3: CSAITPGQGVYEQYF
D: TRBD1; V: TRBV4-1; CDR3: CASSHPGQGPEAFF
D: NA; V: TRBV30; CDR3: CAWSVRDTDSPLHF
D: TRBD1; V: TRBV29-1; CDR3: CSVLTGLDTEAFF
D: NA; V: TRBV6-5; CDR3: CASSYWASSYNSPLHF
D: TRBD1; V: TRBV12-3/TRBV12-4; CDR3: CASSYRGPQETQYF